This is a list of T cell receptor beta chains from one sample in a study of CD8 T cells in Susac syndrome. TCRdb re-analysed the immunoSEQ multiplex PCR reads in MiXCR, keeping a single row per CDR3 protein. The sample consists of about 21,000 distinct CDR3 sequences, approximately 93% of them appearing once. Input material: CD8+ T cells from PBMCs. These receptors all come from a human donor in good health. The CDR3 runs from the conserved cysteine through the conserved F or W. Each record gives: D gene, clone size, J gene, V gene, CDR3 protein, CDR3 DNA. D genes are given only for firm matches. Size is omitted from some rows. Given values are once, few, many or a class for expanded clones.

d_gene: -
abundance: -
j_gene: TRBJ1-1
v_gene: TRBV4-1
CDR3aa: CASSQGLMNTEAFF
CDR3nt: TGCGCCAGCAGCCAAGGGCTCATGAACACTGAAGCTTTCTTT

d_gene: -
abundance: -
j_gene: TRBJ2-7
v_gene: TRBV9
CDR3aa: CASSVDPGSAHYEQYF
CDR3nt: TGTGCCAGCAGCGTAGATCCAGGGTCAGCCCACTACGAGCAGTACTTC

d_gene: TRBD1
abundance: -
j_gene: TRBJ1-1
v_gene: TRBV7-8
CDR3aa: CASSLRLRTGGTEAFF
CDR3nt: TGTGCCAGCAGCCTCCGATTAAGGACAGGGGGCACTGAAGCTTTCTTT

d_gene: -
abundance: -
j_gene: TRBJ1-1
v_gene: TRBV2
CDR3aa: CASSEAAVLYTEAFF
CDR3nt: TGTGCCAGCAGTGAAGCGGCAGTACTTTACACTGAAGCTTTCTTT

d_gene: TRBD1
abundance: -
j_gene: TRBJ1-6
v_gene: TRBV10-3
CDR3aa: CAIRMGQGINSPLHF
CDR3nt: TGTGCCATCAGGATGGGACAGGGGATTAATTCACCCCTCCACTTT

d_gene: TRBD1
abundance: -
j_gene: TRBJ2-7
v_gene: TRBV4-3
CDR3aa: CASSQDLGTGVGYEQYF
CDR3nt: TGCGCCAGCAGCCAAGATCTCGGGACAGGGGTCGGCTACGAGCAGTACTTC

d_gene: -
abundance: -
j_gene: TRBJ1-2
v_gene: TRBV29-1
CDR3aa: CSVEDLQPPNYGYTF
CDR3nt: TGCAGCGTTGAAGATCTGCAGCCTCCTAACTATGGCTACACCTTC

d_gene: -
abundance: -
j_gene: TRBJ1-5
v_gene: TRBV5-1
CDR3aa: CASSLWGDSNQPQHF
CDR3nt: TGCGCCAGCAGCTTGTGGGGTGATAGCAATCAGCCCCAGCATTTT

d_gene: -
abundance: -
j_gene: TRBJ1-3
v_gene: TRBV4-1
CDR3aa: CASSQDQFLSGNTIYF
CDR3nt: TGCGCCAGCAGCCAAGACCAGTTTCTCTCTGGAAACACCATATATTTT

d_gene: -
abundance: once
j_gene: TRBJ2-7
v_gene: TRBV5-4
CDR3aa: CASSLAGNYEQYF
CDR3nt: TGTGCCAGCAGCTTGGCCGGGAACTACGAGCAGTACTTC

d_gene: -
abundance: -
j_gene: TRBJ2-7
v_gene: TRBV6-1
CDR3aa: CASSPGLDRGGNYEQYF
CDR3nt: TGTGCCAGCAGCCCCGGGCTGGACAGAGGGGGGAACTACGAGCAGTACTTC

d_gene: -
abundance: -
j_gene: TRBJ2-3
v_gene: TRBV7-2
CDR3aa: CASTEGDTQYF
CDR3nt: TGTGCCAGCACCGAGGGAGATACGCAGTATTTT

d_gene: TRBD2
abundance: -
j_gene: TRBJ2-1
v_gene: TRBV10-3
CDR3aa: CAISELEAGGPGNEQFF
CDR3nt: TGTGCCATCAGTGAACTCGAAGCGGGGGGGCCGGGGAATGAGCAGTTCTTC